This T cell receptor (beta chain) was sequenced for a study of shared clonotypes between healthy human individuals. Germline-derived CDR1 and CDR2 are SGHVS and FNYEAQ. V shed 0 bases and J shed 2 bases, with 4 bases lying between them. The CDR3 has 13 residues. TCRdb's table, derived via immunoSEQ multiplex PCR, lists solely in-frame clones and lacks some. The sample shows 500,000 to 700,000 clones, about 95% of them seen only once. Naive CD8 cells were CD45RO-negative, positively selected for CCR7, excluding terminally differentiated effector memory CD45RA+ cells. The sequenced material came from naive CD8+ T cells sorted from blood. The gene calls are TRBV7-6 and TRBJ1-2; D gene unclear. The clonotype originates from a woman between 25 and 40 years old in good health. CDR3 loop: CASSLARNYGYTF. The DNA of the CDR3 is TGTGCCAGCAGCTTAGCCAGGAACTATGGCTACACCTTC.